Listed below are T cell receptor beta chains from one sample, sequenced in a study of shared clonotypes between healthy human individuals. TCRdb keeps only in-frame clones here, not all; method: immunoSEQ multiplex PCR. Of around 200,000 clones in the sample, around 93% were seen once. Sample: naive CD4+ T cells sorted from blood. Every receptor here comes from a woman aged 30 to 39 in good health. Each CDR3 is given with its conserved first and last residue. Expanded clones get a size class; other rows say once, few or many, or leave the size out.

CASSPLLGGTYYGYTF	NA	TRBJ1-2	TRBV7-9
CASSYGRGGIDEQYF	few	TRBJ2-7	TRBV11-3
CASSWNPGTVAEAFF	NA	TRBJ1-1	TRBV6-5
CASRTREGGRGYTF	NA	TRBJ1-2	TRBV19
CASSFTGPNYEQYF	NA	TRBJ2-7	TRBV5-1
CASSPYTGNVFGAYEQYF	NA	TRBJ2-7	TRBV7-9
CASSRDRGPAGEQYF	NA	TRBJ2-7	TRBV5-1
CASSFAGLAAPDF	few	TRBJ2-7	TRBV11-2
CASSWDLNEKLFF	NA	TRBJ1-4	TRBV5-4
CASSLVPHPGQGSYEQYF	NA	TRBJ2-7	TRBV5-7
CASSRSGTLTTGELFF	NA	TRBJ2-2	TRBV19
CASSLFSGGSFEQFF	NA	TRBJ2-1	TRBV5-1
CAASESINYGYTF	NA	TRBJ1-2	TRBV28
CSVISWTRNTEAFF	NA	TRBJ1-1	TRBV29-1
CASSVSGGNTYEQYF	NA	TRBJ2-7	TRBV19
CASSDRGNYGYTF	NA	TRBJ1-2	TRBV19
CASSLTGPAGNTIYF	NA	TRBJ1-3	TRBV7-2
CATREASGRFLAQYF	NA	TRBJ2-5	TRBV15
CASRPQGRSEKLFF	NA	TRBJ1-4	TRBV28
CASSLSSRVNEQFF	NA	TRBJ2-1	TRBV28
CAISELYEQYF	NA	TRBJ2-7	TRBV10-3
CASSLTGGYVDEQYF	NA	TRBJ2-7	TRBV27
CASSAQGGRVTLYNEQFF	NA	TRBJ2-1	TRBV19
CASSSGPQNQETQYF	NA	TRBJ2-5	TRBV5-1
CASRKGGNSYEQYF	NA	TRBJ2-7	TRBV5-1
CASSLVGTSGRAYEQYF	NA	TRBJ2-7	TRBV5-8
CASSSSWQNTEAFF	NA	TRBJ1-1	TRBV27